The rows below give T cell receptor beta chains drawn from one sample of a study of blood T cells in healthy people across ages. TCRdb reprocessed the 5' RACE reads via MiXCR and lists one record per CDR3 protein. Of around 2 million distinct CDR3 sequences listed, roughly 43% are singletons. The sequenced sample consisted of blood. These TCRs come from a human donor in good health. Each CDR3 is given with its conserved first and last residue. D genes are given only for firm matches. Not every row has a clone size; where given, it reads once, few, many or a size class.

TRBV29-1	NA	TRBJ2-3	few	TGCAGCGATCGACTCGATACTACGACAGATACGCAGTATTTT	CSDRLDTTTDTQYF
TRBV3-1	NA	TRBJ1-5	NA	TGTGCCAGCAGCCAAGATTATACCAGCAATCAGCCCCAGCATTTT	CASSQDYTSNQPQHF
TRBV9	NA	TRBJ2-5	few	TGTGCCAGCAGCCCTCAGACAGCCGAAGAGACCCAGTACTTC	CASSPQTAEETQYF
TRBV29-1	TRBD2	TRBJ2-5	NA	TGCAGCGTTGAGGAGAGAGCGGGAGTTGGGGAGACCCAGTACTTC	CSVEERAGVGETQYF
TRBV9	TRBD1	TRBJ2-1	NA	TGTGCCAGCAGCGTAGGGCCAGGGGGCTATGAGCAGTTCTTC	CASSVGPGGYEQFF
TRBV5-4	TRBD1	TRBJ1-1	NA	TGTGCCAGCAGCGAGGGACAGGCCGTCGGAGAAGCTTTCTTT	CASSEGQAVGEAFF
TRBV2	NA	TRBJ2-1	NA	TGTGCCAGCATCTCCCGGACCGCCACCGAGGACAATGAGCAGTTCTTC	CASISRTATEDNEQFF
TRBV20-1	NA	TRBJ1-1	NA	TGCAGTGCTAGAGATTCTCAGGAACTAAACACTGAAGCTTTCTTT	CSARDSQELNTEAFF
TRBV29-1	NA	TRBJ2-7	many	TGCAGCGTTGCCAGGGCTAGCGAGCAGTACTTC	CSVARASEQYF
TRBV27	NA	TRBJ1-4	NA	TGTGCCAGCAGTTGGGCCAGGGCCTTAGGGAATGAAAAACTGTTTTTT	CASSWARALGNEKLFF
TRBV9	TRBD2	TRBJ2-1	few	TGTGCCAGCAGCTTCCACCACCTAGCGGAGGAGCAGTTCTTC	CASSFHHLAEEQFF
TRBV29-1	NA	TRBJ2-7	NA	TGCAGCGTTTTCGGGGGTTTGGGAACCTACGAGCAGTACTTC	CSVFGGLGTYEQYF
TRBV6-6	NA	TRBJ2-7	NA	TGTGCCAGCAGTAGCCGGGACACCTCCTACGAGCAGTACTTC	CASSSRDTSYEQYF
TRBV7-2	NA	TRBJ2-7	NA	TGTGCCAGCAGCTTTAACCCACCCTACGAGCAGTACTTC	CASSFNPPYEQYF
TRBV27	TRBD1	TRBJ2-7	NA	TGTGCCAGCAGTTTATCGATTGGGGACAGGGGGTTTTACGAGCAGTACTTC	CASSLSIGDRGFYEQYF